A single T cell receptor (beta chain) is shown here with its context. Its cognate antigen is unknown. Germline CDR1 is SGHNT and CDR2 is YYREEE (reference sequence). Trimming stripped 5 bases from V and 8 bases from J, with 17 bases between. CDR3 length: 14 residues. This sample was included in a study of graft-versus-host responses after intestinal transplantation. Study-wide points: Peak GvH clone levels in circulation were associated with early post-transplant HvG declines. Detection of GvH clones occurred in recipient marrow, and some had their first appearance in ileum or blood.

Profiling relied on immunoSEQ multiplex PCR, and the TCRdb table lists in-frame clones only, not all of them. The sample lists about 88,000 clones, about 94% occurring once. The specimen comprised unstimulated CD4+ T cells sorted from spleen or lymph node cells, sampled before transplant. The chain is built from TRBV5-4 and TRBJ2-1; a possible D gene is TRBD1 (6 bases). The source is a human donor who was the organ donor for an intestinal transplant. The CDR3 spells CASRRTATWDEQFF. CDR3 nucleotide sequence: TGTGCCAGCAGAAGGACAGCGACGTGGGATGAGCAGTTCTTC. Full variable domain (remainder filled in from reference TRBV5-4 and TRBJ2-1): ETGVTQSPTHLIKTRGQQVTLRCSSQSGHNTVSWYQQALGQGPQFIFQYYREEENGRGNFPPRFSGLQFPNYSSELNVNALELDDSALYLCASRRTATWDEQFFGPGTRLTVL.